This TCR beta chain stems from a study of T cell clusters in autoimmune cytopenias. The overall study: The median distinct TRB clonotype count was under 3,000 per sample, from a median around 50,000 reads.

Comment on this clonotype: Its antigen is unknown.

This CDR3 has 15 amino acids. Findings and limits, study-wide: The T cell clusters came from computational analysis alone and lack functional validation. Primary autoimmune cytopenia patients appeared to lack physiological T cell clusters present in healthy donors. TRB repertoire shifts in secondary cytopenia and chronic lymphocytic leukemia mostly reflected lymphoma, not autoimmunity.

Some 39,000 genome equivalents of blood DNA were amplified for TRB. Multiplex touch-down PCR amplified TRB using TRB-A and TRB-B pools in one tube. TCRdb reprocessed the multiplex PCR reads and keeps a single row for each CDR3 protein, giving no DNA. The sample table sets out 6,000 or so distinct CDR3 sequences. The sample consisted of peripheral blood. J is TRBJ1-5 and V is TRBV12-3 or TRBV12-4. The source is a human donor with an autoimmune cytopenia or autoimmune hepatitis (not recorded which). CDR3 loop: CASSFALQLNQPQHF.